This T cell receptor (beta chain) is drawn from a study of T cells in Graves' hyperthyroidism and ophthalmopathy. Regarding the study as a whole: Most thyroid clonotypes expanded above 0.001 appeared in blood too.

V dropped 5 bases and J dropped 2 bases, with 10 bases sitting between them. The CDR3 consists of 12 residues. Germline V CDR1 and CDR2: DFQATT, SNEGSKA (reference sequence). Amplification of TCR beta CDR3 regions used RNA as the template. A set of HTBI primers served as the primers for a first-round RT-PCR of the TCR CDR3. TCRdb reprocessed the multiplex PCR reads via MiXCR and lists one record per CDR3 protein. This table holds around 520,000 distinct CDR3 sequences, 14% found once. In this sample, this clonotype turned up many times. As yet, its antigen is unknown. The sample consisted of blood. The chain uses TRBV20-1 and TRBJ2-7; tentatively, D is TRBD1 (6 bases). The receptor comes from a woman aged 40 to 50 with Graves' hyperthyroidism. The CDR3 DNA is TGCAGTGCTGTAGGGGGAGCCTACGAGCAGTACTTC. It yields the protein CSAVGGAYEQYF.